This T cell receptor (beta chain) was retrieved from a study of post-analysis software for immune sequencing data. Whole-study results and caveats: Patients carried several TRBV segments more frequently than controls did, and TRBV5-6, TRBV5-1 and TRBV20-1 were among them. Significantly lower normalized Chao1 diversity was found in patients with multiple sclerosis relative to controls.

Sequencing libraries made from TCR beta cDNA carried unique molecular identifiers. TCRdb reanalysed the PCR reads using MiXCR and keeps one entry per CDR3 protein. Seen here are 400,000 to 500,000 distinct CDR3 sequences, more than 30% observed once, and the top ten hold less than 8%. With regard to this clonotype: Its target is unknown. One end of the junction fails to match germline, which may point to a read error.

CDR1 is LGHNA and CDR2 is YNFKEQ in the germline V gene. The CDR3 totals 16 residues. This sequence joins TRBV4-2 and TRBJ2-1; possibly TRBD2 for D (7 bases). This TCR was sampled from a girl aged 2 to 10 with multiple sclerosis. Sample: blood. CDR3 region: CASSQAAAGAGNERFF. The CDR3 region has the DNA TGTGCCAGCAGCCAAGCAGCGGCGGGGGCAGGAAATGAGCGGTTCTTC.